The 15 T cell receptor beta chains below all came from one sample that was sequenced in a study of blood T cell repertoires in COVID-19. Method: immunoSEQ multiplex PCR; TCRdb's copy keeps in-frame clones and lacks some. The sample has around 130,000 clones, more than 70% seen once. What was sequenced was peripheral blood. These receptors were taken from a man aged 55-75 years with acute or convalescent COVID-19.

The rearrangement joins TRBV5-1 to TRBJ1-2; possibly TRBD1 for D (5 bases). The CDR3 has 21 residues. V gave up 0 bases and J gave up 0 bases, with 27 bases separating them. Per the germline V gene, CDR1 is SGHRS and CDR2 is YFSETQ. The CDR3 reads CASSLGRWRTRIIPANYGYTF. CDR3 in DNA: TGCGCCAGCAGCTTGGGGAGATGGCGGACACGGATTATTCCGGCTAACTATGGCTACACCTTC.

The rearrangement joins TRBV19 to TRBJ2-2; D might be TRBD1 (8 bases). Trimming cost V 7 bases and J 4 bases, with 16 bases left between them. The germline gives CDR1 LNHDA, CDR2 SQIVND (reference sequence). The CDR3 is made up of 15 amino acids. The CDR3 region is CASTKDREGTGELFF. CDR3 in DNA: TGTGCCAGTACCAAGGACAGGGAGGGCACCGGGGAGCTGTTTTTT. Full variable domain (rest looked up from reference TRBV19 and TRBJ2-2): DGGITQSPKYLFRKEGQNVTLSCEQNLNHDAMYWYRQDPGQGLRLIYYSQIVNDFQKGDIAEGYSVSREKKESFPLTVTSAQKNPTAFYLCASTKDREGTGELFFGEGSRLTVL.

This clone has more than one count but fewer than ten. The CDR3: CAWSPTISGNTIYF. CDR3 bases: TGTGCCTGGAGTCCGACTATCTCTGGAAACACCATATATTTT. The V call is TRBV30, the J call TRBJ1-3; D is uncertain. This CDR3 has 14 amino acids. Germline assignment: CDR1 GTSNPN and CDR2 SVGIG (reference sequence). V lost 2 bases, J lost 0 bases, and 8 bases lay in between.

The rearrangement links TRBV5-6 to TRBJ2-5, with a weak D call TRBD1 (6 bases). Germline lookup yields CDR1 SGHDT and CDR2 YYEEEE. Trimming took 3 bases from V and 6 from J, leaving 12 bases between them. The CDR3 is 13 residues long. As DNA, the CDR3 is TGTGCCAGCAGCTCAGGGGCCCGGAAGACCCAGTACTTC. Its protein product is CASSSGARKTQYF.

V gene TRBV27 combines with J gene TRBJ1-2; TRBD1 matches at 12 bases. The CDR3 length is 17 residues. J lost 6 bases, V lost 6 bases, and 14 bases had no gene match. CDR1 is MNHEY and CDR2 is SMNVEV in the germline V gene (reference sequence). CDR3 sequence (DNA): TGTGCCAGCAGATCTCCGTTGGGCCGGGACAGGGGGCATGGCTACACCTTC. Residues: CASRSPLGRDRGHGYTF.

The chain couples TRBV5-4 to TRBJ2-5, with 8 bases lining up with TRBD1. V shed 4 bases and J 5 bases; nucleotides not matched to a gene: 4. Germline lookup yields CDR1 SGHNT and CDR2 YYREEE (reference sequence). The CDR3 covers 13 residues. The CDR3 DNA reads TGTGCCAGCAGCCAGACAGGGGTTGAGACCCAGTACTTC. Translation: CASSQTGVETQYF. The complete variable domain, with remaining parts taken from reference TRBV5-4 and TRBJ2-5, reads ETGVTQSPTHLIKTRGQQVTLRCSSQSGHNTVSWYQQALGQGPQFIFQYYREEENGRGNFPPRFSGLQFPNYSSELNVNALELDDSALYLCASSQTGVETQYFGPGTRLLVL.

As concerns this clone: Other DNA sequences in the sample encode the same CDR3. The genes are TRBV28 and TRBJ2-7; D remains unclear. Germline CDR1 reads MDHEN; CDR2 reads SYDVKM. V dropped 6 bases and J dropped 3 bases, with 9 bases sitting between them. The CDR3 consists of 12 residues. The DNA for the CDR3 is TGTGCCAGCAGCCCCTCCTTCTACGAGCAGTACTTC. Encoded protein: CASSPSFYEQYF.

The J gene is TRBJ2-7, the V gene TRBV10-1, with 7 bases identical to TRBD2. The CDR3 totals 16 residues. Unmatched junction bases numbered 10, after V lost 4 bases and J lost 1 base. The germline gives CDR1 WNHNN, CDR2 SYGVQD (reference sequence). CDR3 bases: TGCGCCAGCAGTGCCGGGTTTCGGGGAGGGTCCTACGAGCAGTACTTC. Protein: CASSAGFRGGSYEQYF.

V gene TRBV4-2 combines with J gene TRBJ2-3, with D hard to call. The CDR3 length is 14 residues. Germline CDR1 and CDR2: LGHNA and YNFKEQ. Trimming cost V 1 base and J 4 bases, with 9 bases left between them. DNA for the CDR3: TGTGCCAGCAGCCAAGGTCCGGTCGCAGATACGCAGTATTTT. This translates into CASSQGPVADTQYF.

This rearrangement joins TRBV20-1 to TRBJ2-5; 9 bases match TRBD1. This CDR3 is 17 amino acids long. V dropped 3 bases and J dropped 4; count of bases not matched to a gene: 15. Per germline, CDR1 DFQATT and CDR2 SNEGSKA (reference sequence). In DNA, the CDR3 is TGCAGTGCTAGTGAGTGGTGGGACAGGGAAAGAGGAGAGACCCAGTACTTC. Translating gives CSASEWWDRERGETQYF.

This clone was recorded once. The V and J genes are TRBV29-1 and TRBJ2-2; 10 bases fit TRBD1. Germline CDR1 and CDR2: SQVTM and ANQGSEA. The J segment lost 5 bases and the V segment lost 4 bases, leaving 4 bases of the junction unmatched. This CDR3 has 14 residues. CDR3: CSVGRDRGTGELFF. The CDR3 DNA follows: TGCAGCGTTGGCCGGGACAGGGGTACCGGGGAGCTGTTTTTT.

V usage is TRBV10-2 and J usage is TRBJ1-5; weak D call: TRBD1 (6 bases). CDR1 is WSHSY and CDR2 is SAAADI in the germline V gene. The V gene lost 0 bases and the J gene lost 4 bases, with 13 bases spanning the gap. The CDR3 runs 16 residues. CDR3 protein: CASSESAGAVNQPQHF. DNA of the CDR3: TGCGCCAGCAGTGAGTCCGCAGGGGCGGTAAATCAGCCCCAGCATTTT.

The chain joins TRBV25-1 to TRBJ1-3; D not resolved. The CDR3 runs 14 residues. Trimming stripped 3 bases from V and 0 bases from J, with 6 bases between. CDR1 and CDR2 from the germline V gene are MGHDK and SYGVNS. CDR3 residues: CASSDYGSGNTIYF. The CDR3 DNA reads TGTGCCAGCAGTGATTACGGCTCTGGAAACACCATATATTTT.

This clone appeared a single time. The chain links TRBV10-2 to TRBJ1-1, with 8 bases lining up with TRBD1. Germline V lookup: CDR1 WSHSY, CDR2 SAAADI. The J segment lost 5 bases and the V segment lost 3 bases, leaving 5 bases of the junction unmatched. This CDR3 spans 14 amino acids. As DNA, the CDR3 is TGCGCCAGCAGTGATCGGACAGGGAAGACTGAAGCTTTCTTT. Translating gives CASSDRTGKTEAFF.

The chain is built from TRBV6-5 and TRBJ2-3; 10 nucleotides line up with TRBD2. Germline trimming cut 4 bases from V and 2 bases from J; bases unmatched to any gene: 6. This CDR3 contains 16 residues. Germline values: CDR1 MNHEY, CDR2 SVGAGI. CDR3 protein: CASSSRTSGFTDTQYF. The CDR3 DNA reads TGTGCCAGCAGTTCCCGGACTAGCGGTTTCACAGATACGCAGTATTTT.